This entry describes one T cell receptor (beta chain). This entry comes from a study of blood T cell repertoires in COVID-19. V was pared by 3 bases and J by 2 bases, with 14 bases between. Per germline, CDR1 SGDLS and CDR2 YYNGEE. This CDR3 has 15 residues. The repertoire was sequenced with immunoSEQ multiplex PCR; TCRdb's copy has only in-frame clones and lacks some. The sample lists roughly 570,000 clones, 85% to 90% occurring once. The source of this sequence is a woman in her forties or fifties with COVID-19, enrolled during active disease. The rearrangement joins TRBV9 to TRBJ1-2, with D perhaps matching TRBD1 (6 bases). Sequencing was done on a sample of peripheral blood. CDR3 amino acids: CASSAPTGSNYGYTF. The CDR3 nucleotides read TGTGCCAGCAGCGCCCCAACAGGGTCAAACTATGGCTACACCTTC. Looking up the rest from reference TRBV9 and TRBJ1-2 gives the full variable domain: DSGVTQTPKHLITATGQRVTLRCSPRSGDLSVYWYQQSLDQGLQFLIQYYNGEERAKGNILERFSAQQFPDLHSELNLSSLELGDSALYFCASSAPTGSNYGYTFGSGTRLTVV.